This T cell receptor (beta chain) was observed in a study of post-analysis software for immune sequencing data. A note on this clonotype: The antigen is not known.

cDNA libraries for TCR beta contained unique molecular identifiers. TCRdb called the PCR reads again in MiXCR, with one record for every CDR3 protein. Of 600,000 to 700,000 distinct CDR3 sequences listed, over 45% are singletons. General observations from the study: Patients had higher frequencies than controls of about 5 TRBV segments, including TRBV5-6, TRBV5-1 and TRBV20-1. F measure grouped same-batch samples tightly together.

This CDR3 spans 14 amino acids. V lost 2 bases and J lost 5, with 13 bases in between. The germline CDR1 and CDR2 sequences are DFQATT and SNEGSKA (reference sequence). The V call is TRBV20-1, the J call TRBJ2-1; no clear D. This clonotype was sampled from a girl aged 2-10 years with multiple sclerosis. Sequencing used blood. The CDR3 loop reads CSARPLGEDNEQFF. Written as DNA, the CDR3 is TGCAGTGCTAGACCCCTTGGAGAGGACAATGAGCAGTTCTTC.